The present T cell receptor (beta chain) was sequenced within a study of cytomegalovirus exposure and HLA in healthy donors (dated by TCRdb to 2017 to 2019). With respect to the entire study: According to a later analysis, one platform produced both the roughly 120 validation repertoires and the 730 or so repertoires of the first cohort. The aim of the study was to test whether cataloging public T cell receptors could identify signatures of past pathogen exposure. In addition to the first cohort of 650 to 800 subjects, a separate validation cohort of approximately 130 different subjects was used. The study combined high-throughput TCR immunosequencing, statistical association of individual TCRs with disease status, and machine learning to predict cytomegalovirus infection status.

Donors formed part of the validation cohort, which comprised about 120 subjects and was distinct from the first cohort of several hundred subjects. Here is what the overall study found, with its caveats: The classifier was reported to diagnose cytomegalovirus status with high specificity and sensitivity in both the original cohort and the validation cohort. Of the cluster scores, 94% were above 0 in a later analysis, which found that TCRs clustered in the first cohort also tended to co-occur in the 120 or so validation repertoires. The authors suggested that the approach could potentially be generalized to other disease states and immunological phenotypes. A later analysis lacked HLA typing for the validation cohort, so it scored co-occurrence in that cohort across all 110 or so repertoires. A few of the identified cytomegalovirus-associated TCR beta chains were confirmed in vitro to be specific for cytomegalovirus antigens. Most TCR sequences were observed very rarely across donors, whereas some public TCRs were present in many individuals. A total of fewer than 200 TCR beta chains were listed by the study as associated with cytomegalovirus.

Comments on this clone: Its antigen has not been determined. No qualities accompany the bases; no much larger clone lies one base away.

V is reduced by 3 bases and J by 7 bases, leaving a spacing of 10 bases between them. CDR1 LNHNV and CDR2 YYDKDF are derived from the germline V gene (reference sequence). The CDR3 measures 14 amino acids from cysteine to phenylalanine. The entry retains the CDR3 DNA only, 42 bases that are in frame from base 1. Preparation of the library involved the immunoSEQ multiplex PCR assay. As for how the authors treated the data: To diagnose cytomegalovirus status from the catalog of TCR beta chain sequences, a statistical classification framework was built. TCRdb re-hosts the immuneACCESS table, in-frame sequences only. Its copies lack some clones; in the studies checked, an unresolved V gene accounts for under half of them, and the cause for the rest is not known. D and trimming were read from the DNA, whereas the V and J calls and clone size are those reported in that table. The sample data list some 170,000 clones, and over 80% of these were observed just once. Around 2.4% of the sample belongs to the ten largest clones.

This sequence uses TRBV15 and TRBJ1-6; the D gene is unclear. This sequence originates from a man aged 25-45 years in good health and CMV-seropositive. The material sequenced was PBMCs. The nucleotide sequence is given as TGTGCCACCAGCAGGACTCCGGGAAATTCACCCCTCCACTTT. This translates into CATSRTPGNSPLHF. Supplemented by the reference TRBV15 and TRBJ1-6 proteins around the CDR3, the complete variable domain is DAMVIQNPRYQVTQFGKPVTLSCSQTLNHNVMYWYQQKSSQAPKLLFHYYDKDFNNEADTPDNFQSRRPNTSFCFLDIRSPGLGDTAMYLCATSRTPGNSPLHFGNGTRLTVT.